The entry below describes one T cell receptor (beta chain). Original data processing: The assay estimated nucleated cells by amplifying reference gene primers. TCRdb keeps only in-frame clones here, not all; method: immunoSEQ multiplex PCR. V, J and clone size are those of that table, while D and trimming were read from the DNA. The sample includes around 380,000 clones, about 89% seen only once; the top ten take around 1.3%. The V end lost 1 base, the J end lost 2 bases, and 9 bases lay between the germline ends. Germline V gene data show CDR1 as SGHDN and CDR2 as FVKESK. CDR3 size: 15 residues. These data are taken from a study of blood T cell repertoires in COVID-19. Study background: PBMCs, B-cell-depleted T cells, or T cells provided the cDNA or gDNA that made up the material.

The sample was PBMCs or T cells enriched from blood (not recorded which). This TCR came from a young man who had recovered from COVID-19. The chain joins TRBV14 to TRBJ1-3; D is uncertain. CDR3 sequence: CASSQGGVAGNTIYF. In nucleotides, the CDR3 is TGTGCCAGCAGCCAAGGCGGGGTTGCTGGAAACACCATATATTTT.